This TCR beta chain was found in a study of TIL therapy for anti-PD-1-resistant metastatic lung cancer. In regard to this clone: Its specificity is not known.

The sample's time point: pre-treatment sample, taken before nivolumab and TIL therapy. Most excised metastases sampled were pleural nodules or supraclavicular lymph nodes. Patients were adults with stage 4 NSCLC. The libraries were made with immunoSEQ v3. TCRdb's table, derived via immunoSEQ multiplex PCR, lists solely in-frame clones and lacks some. This table has 10,000 or so clones, over 70% appearing once. Trimming took off 2 bases at V and 11 bases at J, with 12 bases between the two ends. The V gene's germline CDR1 is GTSNPN and CDR2 SVGIG (reference sequence). This CDR3 region has 12 residues. Study-level findings and limits: Compared with baseline intratumoral T cells, expanded TIL cultures were more clonal and less diverse (6% vs 31%). This highly selected cohort may not generalize to typical lung cancer patients.

The sequences come from tumor tissue, collected at baseline. This TCR was sampled from a person between 30 and 80 years old with non-small cell lung cancer. The gene calls are TRBV30 and TRBJ1-4, with D uncertain. The CDR3, as DNA: TGTGCCTGGAGTCTGAGGGATGGGAAACTGTTTTTT. Protein sequence: CAWSLRDGKLFF.